This T cell receptor (beta chain) was sequenced for a study of T cell responses to AZD1222 COVID-19 vaccine. V was shortened by 4 bases and J by 2 bases, with 16 bases between the two germline ends. The CDR3 has 16 amino acids. Germline CDR1 and CDR2: SGHNT and YYREEE (reference sequence). Notes on this clone: Antigen specificity is unknown.

General study results and limits: Donor demographics were predominantly white British with a female majority; clonal diversity may be underestimated. Only a handful of individuals given AZD1222 were seropositive at baseline.

The method was immunoSEQ multiplex PCR; TCRdb's version includes in-frame clones alone and lacks a portion of them. The table includes 200,000 or so clones, more than 75% detected once. This sequence joins TRBV5-4 and TRBJ1-3; TRBD1 is a possible D gene (5 bases). The sequence came from an adult in good health. The sample in question was peripheral blood, obtained on day 0 of MenACWY control vaccination. CDR3 loop: CASSPGLSVAGNTIYF. CDR3 DNA sequence: TGTGCCAGCAGCCCGGGACTATCGGTGGCTGGAAACACCATATATTTT.